A single sample gave rise to the 7 T cell receptor beta chains below, sequenced in a study of blood T cells in healthy people across ages. Primed by a sample-barcoded 5' primer and a J-beta primer mix, a second PCR proceeded for 7 to 11 cycles. TCRdb passed the 5' RACE reads through MiXCR, listing each CDR3 protein once. The table lists fewer than 1,200,000 distinct CDR3 sequences, around 27% of them singletons, with around 0.75% in the top ten. In addition, the sample was reused for a study of T cells of mothers and their children.

Specimen: blood. The source of these receptors is a girl aged 2 to 10 in good health.

This clonotype was counted only a few times. The rearrangement links TRBV28 to TRBJ2-1; 13 positions match TRBD2. The CDR3 length is 16 residues. Germline CDR1 is MDHEN and CDR2 is SYDVKM. Germline trimming cut 6 bases from V and 3 bases from J; bases unmatched to any gene: 5. The CDR3 is CASRWTSGSVYNEQFF. The CDR3, as DNA: TGTGCCAGCAGATGGACTAGCGGGAGTGTCTACAATGAGCAGTTCTTC.

This clonotype has more than one count but fewer than ten. The rearrangement uses TRBV15 and TRBJ2-5, with 11 positions matching TRBD2. The V segment lost 2 bases and the J segment 1 base; nucleotides outside the gene matches: 6. Germline CDR1 and CDR2: LNHNV and YYDKDF (reference sequence). This CDR3 is built from 17 residues. CDR3 loop: CATSRPGLAGPQETQYF. As DNA, the CDR3 is TGTGCCACCAGCAGACCAGGACTAGCGGGTCCCCAAGAGACCCAGTACTTC. The whole variable domain, filled in from reference TRBV15 and TRBJ2-5, reads DAMVIQNPRYQVTQFGKPVTLSCSQTLNHNVMYWYQQKSSQAPKLLFHYYDKDFNNEADTPDNFQSRRPNTSFCFLDIRSPGLGDTAMYLCATSRPGLAGPQETQYFGPGTRLLVL.

The chain has TRBV12-3 or TRBV12-4 and TRBJ2-7, with 7 bases fitting TRBD2. The length of the CDR3 is 13 residues. The V segment lost 6 bases and the J segment 6 bases; nucleotides outside the gene matches: 8. CDR3 loop: CASRGGPGSEQYF. Written as DNA, the CDR3 is TGTGCCAGCAGGGGAGGGCCAGGATCCGAGCAGTACTTC.

This clonotype has a handful of counts. The V gene is TRBV28, the J gene TRBJ2-5, with TRBD2 matching over 7 bases. This CDR3 contains 16 residues. Unmatched junction bases numbered 11, after V lost 2 bases and J lost 5 bases. CDR1 and CDR2 (germline): MDHEN, SYDVKM. The CDR3 DNA reads TGTGCCAGCAGTTTAAATTTGCAGGGAGGGAAGGAGACCCAGTACTTC. Protein: CASSLNLQGGKETQYF.

The rearrangement links TRBV4-3 to TRBJ2-7, with TRBD2 matching over 7 bases. The junction had 2 bases not matched to a gene; V was cut back by 0 bases and J by 6 bases. CDR1 is LGHNA, CDR2 YSLEER, per germline. The CDR3 has 13 amino acids. The CDR3 sequence: CASSQDWGGEQYF. The CDR3 coding sequence is TGCGCCAGCAGCCAAGATTGGGGGGGCGAGCAGTACTTC.

The rearrangement uses TRBV29-1 and TRBJ2-2; D might be TRBD2 (7 bases). Trimming pared 5 bases from V and 3 bases from J, leaving 13 bases between. In germline, CDR1 is SQVTM, CDR2 ANQGSEA. The CDR3 consists of 14 residues. CDR3 bases: TGCAGCGTTTGGGGGCTAGCGGACACCGGGGAGCTGTTTTTT. This sequence encodes CSVWGLADTGELFF.

The rearrangement links TRBV4-1 to TRBJ2-5; D possibly corresponds to TRBD2 (6 bases). The J call is uncertain, as TRBJ2-1 better fits the DNA end. The CDR3 extends over 16 amino acids. Per germline, CDR1 MGHRA and CDR2 YSYEKL. The CDR3 DNA follows: TGCGCCAGCAGCGACCATTCGGGGGAGAGATTCAATGAGCAGTTCTTC. Encoded protein: CASSDHSGERFNEQFF.